This T cell receptor beta chain appears in the sequencing data of a study of PD-1 blockade in classical Hodgkin lymphoma. In the case of this clone: Its specificity is not known.

The germline V and J ends were trimmed by 2 bases and 0 bases, with 8 bases remaining between them. The CDR3 covers 15 residues. From germline, CDR1 is KGHSH and CDR2 LQKENI. Study conclusions and caveats: Patients who began taking nivolumab under 1 year after ASCT were left out.

All patients experienced relapse after autologous stem cell transplantation, and brentuximab vedotin exposure was variable. Using magnetic negative selection, the CD4+ T cells were separated out of thawed PBMCs. Libraries were prepared by immunoSEQ multiplex PCR; TCRdb keeps only in-frame clonotypes and omits some of them. Of around 23,000 clones in the sample, roughly 89% were seen once. The chain recombines TRBV18 with TRBJ2-1; D not resolved. The origin of this receptor is a human donor with classical Hodgkin lymphoma. Sequenced here: CD4+ T cells from blood, sampled at baseline. The CDR3 region is CASSPFESSYNEQFF. The CDR3 bases are TGTGCCAGCTCACCATTCGAGAGCTCCTACAATGAGCAGTTCTTC.